This T cell receptor (beta chain) was sequenced for a study of T-cell reconstitution after alpha-beta-depleted transplantation in children. This clonotype was picked up many times. The antigen remains undetermined. From germline, CDR1 is SQVTM and CDR2 ANQGSEA. V lost 7 bases, J lost 8 bases, and 13 bases lay in between. The CDR3 totals 11 residues. Findings and caveats of the study: Where alpha-beta T cells came from about two months after transplant was reportedly several hundred expanded graft clones. Some patients showed high day-60 TCRbeta diversity, which derived from surviving recipient T cells and thymic progenitors. The main origin of T-cell counts and diversity one year after transplant was newly produced T cells.

Unique molecular identifiers were incorporated when the TCRbeta library was constructed. TCRdb passed the PCR reads through MiXCR, listing each CDR3 protein once. The sample includes around 300,000 distinct CDR3 sequences, around 9.1% of them seen just once. The gene calls are TRBV29-1 and TRBJ2-3; D is ambiguous. The receptor was derived from a boy in the first two years of life with acute myeloid leukemia, due to receive a stem cell transplant. The sequencing here drew on PBMCs, taken before TCRalphabeta/CD19-depleted stem cell transplant. The CDR3 bases are TGCAGCGGTGAGGCGGTTTTTACGCAGTATTTT. Translated: CSGEAVFTQYF.